In its sample, the clone carrying this T cell receptor (beta chain) was seen many times. Its matching antigen is unknown. This sample is part of a study of T cells after yellow fever vaccination. TCRdb called the 5' RACE reads again in MiXCR, with one record for every CDR3 protein. The table shows more than 300,000 distinct CDR3 sequences, with about 4.5% occurring only once. Study-wide results and caveats: Booster sampling recovered most clones from primary vaccination (roughly 96% CD4, just over 85% CD8). Contamination by abundant bulk-population clonotypes could be present in FACS-sorted repertoires.

V was pared by 3 bases and J by 8 bases, with 11 bases between. The CDR3 is 13 amino acids. CDR1 and CDR2 (germline): SGHVS, FNYEAQ. V and J are TRBV7-6 and TRBJ2-1; D possibly corresponds to TRBD2 (6 bases). This receptor was taken from a young man who received the YFV17D yellow fever vaccine. The starting material was PBMCs, obtained 15 days after the yellow fever booster vaccination. CDR3 DNA sequence: TGTGCCAGCAGCTTGGGGGGTGGCGATGAGCAGTTCTTC. This encodes CASSLGGGDEQFF.